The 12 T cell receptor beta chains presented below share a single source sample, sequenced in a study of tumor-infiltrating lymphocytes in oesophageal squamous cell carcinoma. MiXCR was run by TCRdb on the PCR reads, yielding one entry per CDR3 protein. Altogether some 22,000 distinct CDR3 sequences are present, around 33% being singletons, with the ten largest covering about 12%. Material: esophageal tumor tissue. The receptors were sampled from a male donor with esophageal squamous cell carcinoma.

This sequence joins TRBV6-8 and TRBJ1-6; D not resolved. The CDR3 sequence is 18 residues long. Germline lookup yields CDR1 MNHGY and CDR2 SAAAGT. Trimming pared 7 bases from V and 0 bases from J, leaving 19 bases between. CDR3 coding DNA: TGTGCCAGCACCCGACTGGTGAGGGCGAGCTCCTATAATTCACCCCTCCACTTT. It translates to CASTRLVRASSYNSPLHF.

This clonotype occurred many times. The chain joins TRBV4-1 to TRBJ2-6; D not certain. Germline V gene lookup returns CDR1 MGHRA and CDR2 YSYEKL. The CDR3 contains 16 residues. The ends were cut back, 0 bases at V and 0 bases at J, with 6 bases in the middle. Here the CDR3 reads CASSQDYSSGANVLTF. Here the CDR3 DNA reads TGCGCCAGCAGCCAAGACTACAGCTCTGGGGCCAACGTCCTGACTTTC.

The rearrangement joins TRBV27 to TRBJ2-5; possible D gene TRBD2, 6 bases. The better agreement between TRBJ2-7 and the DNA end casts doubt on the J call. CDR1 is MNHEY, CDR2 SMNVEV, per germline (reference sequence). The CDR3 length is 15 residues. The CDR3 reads CASSYNSGSSYEQYF. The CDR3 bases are TGTGCCAGCAGTTATAATAGCGGCAGCTCCTACGAGCAGTACTTC.

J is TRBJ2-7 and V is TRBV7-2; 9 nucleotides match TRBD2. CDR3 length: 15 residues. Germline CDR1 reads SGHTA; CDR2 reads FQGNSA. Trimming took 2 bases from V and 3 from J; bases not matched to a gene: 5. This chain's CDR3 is CASSLRVTSGYEQYF. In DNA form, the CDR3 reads TGTGCCAGCAGCTTAAGAGTGACTAGCGGCTACGAGCAGTACTTC.

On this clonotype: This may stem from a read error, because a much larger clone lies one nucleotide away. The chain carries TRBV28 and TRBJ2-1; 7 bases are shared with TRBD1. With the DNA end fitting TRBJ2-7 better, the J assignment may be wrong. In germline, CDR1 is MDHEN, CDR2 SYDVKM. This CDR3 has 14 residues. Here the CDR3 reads CASSLGQSYNEQYF. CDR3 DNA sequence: TGTGCCAGCAGCCTGGGACAGTCCTACAATGAGCAGTACTTC.

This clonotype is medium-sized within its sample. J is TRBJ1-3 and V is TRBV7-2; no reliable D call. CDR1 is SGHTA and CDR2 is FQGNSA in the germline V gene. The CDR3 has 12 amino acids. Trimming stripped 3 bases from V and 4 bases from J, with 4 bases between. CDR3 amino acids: CASSFPGNTIYF. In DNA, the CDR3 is TGTGCCAGCAGCTTTCCCGGAAACACCATATATTTT.

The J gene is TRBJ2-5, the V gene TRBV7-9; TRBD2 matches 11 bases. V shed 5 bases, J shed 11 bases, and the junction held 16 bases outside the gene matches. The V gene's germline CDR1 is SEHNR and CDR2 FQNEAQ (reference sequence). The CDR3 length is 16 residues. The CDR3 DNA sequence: TGTGCCAGCAGCCCCGTTAGCGGGGGGGCCTACAATGAGCAGTACTTC. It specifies CASSPVSGGAYNEQYF. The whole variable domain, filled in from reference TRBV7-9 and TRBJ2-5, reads DTGVSQNPRHKITKRGQNVTFRCDPISEHNRLYWYRQTLGQGPEFLTYFQNEAQLEKSRLLSDRFSAERPKGSFSTLEIQRTEQGDSAMYLCASSPVSGGAYNEQYFGPGTRLLVL.

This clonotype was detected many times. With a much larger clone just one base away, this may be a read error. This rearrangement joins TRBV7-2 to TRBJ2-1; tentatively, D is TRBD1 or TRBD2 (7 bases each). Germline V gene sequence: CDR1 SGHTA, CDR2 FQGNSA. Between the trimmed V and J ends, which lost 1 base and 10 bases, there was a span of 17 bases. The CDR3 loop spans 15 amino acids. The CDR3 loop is CASSLVSRGGHEQFF. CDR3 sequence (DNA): TGTGCCAGCAGCTTAGTCTCCAGGGGGGGACACGAGCAGTTCTTC.

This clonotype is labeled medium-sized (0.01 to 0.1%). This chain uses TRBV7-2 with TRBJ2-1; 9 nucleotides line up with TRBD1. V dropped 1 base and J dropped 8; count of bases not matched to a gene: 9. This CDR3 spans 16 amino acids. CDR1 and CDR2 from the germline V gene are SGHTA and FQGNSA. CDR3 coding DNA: TGTGCCAGCAGCTTAGGGCGGGACAGGGCTTTGGATGAGCAGTTCTTC. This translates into CASSLGRDRALDEQFF.

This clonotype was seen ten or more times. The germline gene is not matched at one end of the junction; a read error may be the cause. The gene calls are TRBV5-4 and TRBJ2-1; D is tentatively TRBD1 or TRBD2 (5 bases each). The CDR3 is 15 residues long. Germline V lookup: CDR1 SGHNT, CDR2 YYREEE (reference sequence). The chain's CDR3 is CASSPNPQEDNEQFF. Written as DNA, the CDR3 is TGCGCCAGCAGCCCTAACCCACAGGAGGACAATGAGCAGTTCTTC.

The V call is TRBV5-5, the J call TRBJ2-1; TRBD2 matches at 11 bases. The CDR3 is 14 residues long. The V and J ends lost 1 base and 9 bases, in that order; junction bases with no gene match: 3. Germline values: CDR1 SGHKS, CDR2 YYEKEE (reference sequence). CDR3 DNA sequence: TGTGCCAGCAGCTTGACTAGCGGGAGCGGTGAGCAGTTCTTC. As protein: CASSLTSGSGEQFF.

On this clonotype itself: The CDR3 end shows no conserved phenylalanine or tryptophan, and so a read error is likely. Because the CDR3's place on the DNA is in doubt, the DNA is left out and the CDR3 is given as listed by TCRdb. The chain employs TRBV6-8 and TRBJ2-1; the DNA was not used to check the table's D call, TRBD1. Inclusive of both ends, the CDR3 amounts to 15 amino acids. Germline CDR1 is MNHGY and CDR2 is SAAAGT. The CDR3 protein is CASSYGSNQPQHFGD.